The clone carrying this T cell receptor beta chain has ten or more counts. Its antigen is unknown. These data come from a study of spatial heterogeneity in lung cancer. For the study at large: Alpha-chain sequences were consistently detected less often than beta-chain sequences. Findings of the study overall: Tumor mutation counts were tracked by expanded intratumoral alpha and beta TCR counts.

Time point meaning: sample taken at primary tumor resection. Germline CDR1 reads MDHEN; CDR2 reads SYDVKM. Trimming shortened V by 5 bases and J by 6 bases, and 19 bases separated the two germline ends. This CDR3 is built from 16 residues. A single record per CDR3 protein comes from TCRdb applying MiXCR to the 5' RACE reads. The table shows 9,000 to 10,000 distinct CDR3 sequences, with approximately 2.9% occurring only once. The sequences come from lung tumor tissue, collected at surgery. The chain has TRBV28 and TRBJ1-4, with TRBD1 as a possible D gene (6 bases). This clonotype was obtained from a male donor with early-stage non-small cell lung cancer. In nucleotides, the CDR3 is TGTGCCAGCAGTCCCTATGGGGGGGCGAGGGATGAAAAACTGTTTTTT. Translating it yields CASSPYGGARDEKLFF.